The 31 T cell receptor beta chains below come from one sample, sequenced in a study of CD8 T cells in Susac syndrome. Random-hexamer reverse transcription was applied to roughly 0.5 to 1 ug RNA. TCRdb redid the calling of the immunoSEQ multiplex PCR reads with MiXCR, one entry per CDR3 protein. The table lists 84,000 or so distinct CDR3 sequences, around 96% of them singletons. The sample comprised CD8+ T cells from PBMCs. These receptors were taken from a human donor with Susac syndrome.

The chain carries TRBV7-6 and TRBJ2-1; D uncertain. Germline V CDR1 and CDR2: SGHVS, FNYEAQ. Trimming cost V 1 base and J 11 bases, with 9 bases left between them. This CDR3 is 12 amino acids long. The DNA of the CDR3 is TGTGCCAGCAGCTTAGGGCAGCCCCAGCAGTTCTTC. This sequence encodes CASSLGQPQQFF.

V gene TRBV2 combines with J gene TRBJ1-5, with 9 positions matching TRBD1. V dropped 8 bases and J dropped 4; count of bases not matched to a gene: 3. Germline values: CDR1 SNHLY, CDR2 FYNNEI. The CDR3 has 13 residues. The CDR3 sequence is CASDRGENQPQHF. Here the CDR3 DNA reads TGTGCCAGCGACAGGGGGGAGAATCAGCCCCAGCATTTT.

The chain recombines TRBV29-1 with TRBJ2-6; D is unclear. The CDR3 totals 18 residues. Germline-derived CDR1 and CDR2 are SQVTM and ANQGSEA. Deletions cut 1 base from V and 1 base from J, with 17 bases between. The CDR3 region is CSVEVRQAGGSGANVLTF. The CDR3, as DNA: TGCAGCGTTGAAGTCCGGCAGGCCGGTGGGTCTGGGGCCAACGTCCTGACTTTC.

The V gene is TRBV12-3 or TRBV12-4, the J gene TRBJ1-2; D unclear. This CDR3 comprises 9 residues. Trimming stripped 8 bases from V and 5 bases from J, with 3 bases between. Here the CDR3 reads CASGYGYTF. The CDR3 bases are TGTGCCAGCGGGTATGGCTACACCTTC.

This chain links TRBV9 with TRBJ2-1; the D is unclear. V was trimmed by 4 bases and J by 5 bases, leaving 16 bases between them. Germline CDR1 and CDR2: SGDLS and YYNGEE. This CDR3 spans 15 amino acids. The CDR3 reads CASSLPGPIHNEQFF. The DNA of the CDR3 is TGTGCCAGCAGCTTACCCGGACCGATACACAATGAGCAGTTCTTC.

The chain couples TRBV5-1 to TRBJ1-5; D not resolved. This CDR3 region has 13 residues. CDR1 is SGHRS and CDR2 is YFSETQ in the germline V gene. Trimming took 2 bases from V and 4 from J, leaving 7 bases between them. The chain's CDR3 is CASSFNINQPQHF. The CDR3 DNA reads TGCGCCAGCAGCTTTAACATTAATCAGCCCCAGCATTTT.

The chain uses TRBV9 and TRBJ2-3, with D perhaps assigned TRBD1 or TRBD2 (5 bases each). CDR1 and CDR2 (germline): SGDLS, YYNGEE. The CDR3 consists of 14 residues. V was trimmed by 7 bases and J by 0 bases, leaving 12 bases between them. The CDR3 loop is CASDLGDSTDTQYF. CDR3 sequence (DNA): TGTGCCAGCGACCTGGGGGATAGCACAGATACGCAGTATTTT.

The chain recombines TRBV14 with TRBJ2-7; D not resolved. CDR3 length: 14 residues. Germline lookup yields CDR1 SGHDN and CDR2 FVKESK. V was cut by 4 bases and J by 0 bases, with 10 bases left in between. The CDR3 nucleotides are TGTGCCAGCAGCCGCCTAGGTGACTCCTACGAGCAGTACTTC. Protein product: CASSRLGDSYEQYF.

This clonotype was seen once. The chain uses TRBV5-6 and TRBJ2-1; 9 nucleotides agree with TRBD1. This CDR3 is built from 20 residues. Germline lookup yields CDR1 SGHDT and CDR2 YYEEEE. J gave up 0 bases and V 4 bases, and 17 bases lay outside the gene matches. CDR3 protein: CASSPTHPRTGAPSYNEQFF. CDR3 sequence (DNA): TGTGCCAGCAGCCCCACGCATCCGCGGACAGGGGCCCCCTCCTACAATGAGCAGTTCTTC.

This chain connects TRBV20-1 to TRBJ1-5, with 7 bases matching TRBD1. Per germline, CDR1 DFQATT and CDR2 SNEGSKA (reference sequence). The CDR3 spans 14 residues. The V segment lost 2 bases and the J segment 3 bases; nucleotides outside the gene matches: 4. In DNA, the CDR3 is TGCAGTGCTAGATCCAGGGGGGACAATCAGCCCCAGCATTTT. This codes for CSARSRGDNQPQHF.

The V gene is TRBV6-5, the J gene TRBJ2-3; D might be TRBD2 (5 bases). The V end was cut by 4 bases, the J end by 1 base, with 9 bases between. The CDR3 loop spans 14 amino acids. Germline values: CDR1 MNHEY, CDR2 SVGAGI. This CDR3 reads CASSSSSGTDTQYF. CDR3 nucleotide sequence: TGTGCCAGCAGTTCTAGCTCGGGCACAGATACGCAGTATTTT.

The rearrangement links TRBV5-1 to TRBJ2-3; 7 bases are a match to TRBD1. The trim removed 3 bases at V and 6 bases at J, leaving 4 bases unmatched. CDR1 is SGHRS and CDR2 is YFSETQ in the germline V gene. There are 13 residues in the CDR3. Here the CDR3 DNA reads TGCGCCAGCAGCTCACAGGGGTACGATACGCAGTATTTT. Translated, it gives CASSSQGYDTQYF. The variable domain in full, with the rest retrieved from reference TRBV5-1 and TRBJ2-3, is KAGVTQTPRYLIKTRGQQVTLSCSPISGHRSVSWYQQTPGQGLQFLFEYFSETQRNKGNFPGRFSGRQFSNSRSEMNVSTLELGDSALYLCASSSQGYDTQYFGPGTRLTVL.

The J gene is TRBJ2-3, the V gene TRBV5-1; 8 bases map to TRBD2. After removal of 4 bases from V and 7 bases from J, the junction contained 5 bases not matched to a gene. The CDR3 totals 13 residues. Germline V gene lookup returns CDR1 SGHRS and CDR2 YFSETQ. CDR3 sequence: CASSRGTRHTQYF. DNA of the CDR3: TGCGCCAGCAGCCGTGGGACTAGACATACGCAGTATTTT.

The chain combines TRBV7-9 with TRBJ1-1, with unresolved D. Trimming stripped 5 bases from V and 8 bases from J, with 12 bases between. CDR1 is SEHNR and CDR2 is FQNEAQ in the germline V gene (reference sequence). This CDR3 has 12 residues. The CDR3 DNA is TGTGCCAGCAGCACCAGTCCTGGGGAAGCTTTCTTT. It encodes CASSTSPGEAFF.

This clonotype was counted a few times. The V gene is TRBV3-1, the J gene TRBJ2-5; D unclear. Trimming removed 0 bases at V and 5 bases at J, with 4 bases between. This CDR3 region has 12 residues. The germline V gene has CDR1 LGHDT and CDR2 YNNKEL (reference sequence). CDR3 residues: CASSQDRETQYF. The CDR3 nucleotides read TGTGCCAGCAGCCAAGATCGGGAGACCCAGTACTTC.

The V and J genes are TRBV20-1 and TRBJ2-2; 7 nucleotides line up with TRBD2. CDR3 length: 15 residues. V was clipped by 5 bases and J by 1 base; unmatched bases: 7. Germline CDR1 DFQATT, CDR2 SNEGSKA (reference sequence). The CDR3 nucleotides are TGCAGTGCTCCCTCGGCGGGAGTGAACACCGGGGAGCTGTTTTTT. It is translated as CSAPSAGVNTGELFF.

This clonotype appeared once. The chain couples TRBV6-9 to TRBJ1-2, with D possibly TRBD1 on 5 matching bases. CDR1 MNHGY and CDR2 SVAAGI come from the germline V gene. This CDR3 has 12 amino acids. Trimming removed 7 bases at V and 7 bases at J, with 13 bases between. In DNA, the CDR3 is TGTGCCAGCATTTCGGGACCGGTTGGCTACACCTTC. It translates to CASISGPVGYTF.

The V gene is TRBV4-2, the J gene TRBJ1-5; D remains ambiguous. The ends were cut back, 0 bases at V and 6 bases at J, with 6 bases in the middle. Germline CDR1 LGHNA, CDR2 YNFKEQ. The CDR3 loop spans 13 amino acids. CDR3 sequence: CASSQEASQPQHF. As DNA, the CDR3 is TGTGCCAGCAGCCAAGAAGCCAGTCAGCCCCAGCATTTT.

The rearrangement uses TRBV6-5 and TRBJ2-7, with 12 bases identical to TRBD2. From germline, CDR1 is MNHEY and CDR2 SVGAGI. Unmatched junction bases numbered 12, after V lost 0 bases and J lost 6 bases. The CDR3 spans 18 residues. This CDR3 is CASSYSTPSSGREGEQYF. In DNA, the CDR3 is TGTGCCAGCAGTTACTCGACCCCGTCTAGCGGGAGGGAAGGCGAGCAGTACTTC.

The chain is built from TRBV7-9 and TRBJ1-5; D remains ambiguous. The V end lost 5 bases, the J end lost 2 bases, and 7 bases lay between the germline ends. The CDR3 sequence is 13 residues long. The germline V gene has CDR1 SEHNR and CDR2 FQNEAQ (reference sequence). CDR3 region: CASSPTGNQPQHF. The CDR3 bases are TGTGCCAGCAGCCCCACGGGCAATCAGCCCCAGCATTTT.

The rearrangement links TRBV27 to TRBJ2-3; 8 positions agree with TRBD2. Germline V gives CDR1 MNHEY, CDR2 SMNVEV (reference sequence). This CDR3 comprises 17 residues. V dropped 5 bases and J dropped 2; count of bases not matched to a gene: 12. The CDR3 protein is CASSHTSREAVTDTQYF. For the CDR3, the DNA is TGTGCCAGCAGTCACACTTCGCGGGAGGCCGTCACAGATACGCAGTATTTT.

The rearrangement links TRBV12-3 or TRBV12-4 to TRBJ2-2, with 9 bases fitting TRBD1. This CDR3 contains 16 residues. V lost 6 bases and J lost 1; bases outside the gene matches: 6. In DNA form, the CDR3 reads TGTGCCAGCAGCCTCGGGACAGGGTGGAACACCGGGGAGCTGTTTTTT. It codes for CASSLGTGWNTGELFF.

V and J are TRBV29-1 and TRBJ1-2; possible D gene TRBD1, 5 bases. The V end was cut by 5 bases, the J end by 5 bases, with 15 bases between. The CDR3 sequence is 13 residues long. Looked up from germline, CDR1 is SQVTM and CDR2 is ANQGSEA. CDR3 sequence: CSVPQDSLYGYTF. The CDR3 region has the DNA TGCAGCGTTCCCCAAGACAGTTTATATGGCTACACCTTC.

The rearrangement joins TRBV5-1 to TRBJ1-2; TRBD1 matches 8 bases. The V and J ends lost 1 base and 5 bases, in that order; junction bases with no gene match: 10. Germline CDR1 and CDR2: SGHRS and YFSETQ. The CDR3 spans 16 residues. This chain's CDR3 is CASSLSRTGRMYGYTF. As DNA, the CDR3 is TGCGCCAGCAGCTTGTCCCGGACAGGGAGGATGTATGGCTACACCTTC.

V gene TRBV12-3 or TRBV12-4 combines with J gene TRBJ1-2; a possible D gene is TRBD1 (6 bases). With 7 bases removed from V and 4 bases from J, the gap between germline ends came to 13 bases. The CDR3 sequence is 13 residues long. For the CDR3, the DNA is TGTGCCAGCACCCCCGGGGGGCTCTATGGCTACACCTTC. Its protein product is CASTPGGLYGYTF.

This clonotype appeared once. The rearrangement uses TRBV27 and TRBJ2-3; weak D call: TRBD2 (7 bases). Deletions cut 8 bases from V and 4 bases from J, with 10 bases between. The germline gives CDR1 MNHEY, CDR2 SMNVEV (reference sequence). This CDR3 comprises 12 residues. The CDR3 DNA is TGTGCCAGCGGGGGGGCCCCAGATACGCAGTATTTT. Translated: CASGGAPDTQYF.

The chain has TRBV3-1 and TRBJ2-5, with a tentative D call TRBD2 (5 bases). The V end lost 0 bases, the J end lost 5 bases, and 13 bases lay between the germline ends. CDR3 length: 15 amino acids. Germline lookup yields CDR1 LGHDT and CDR2 YNNKEL (reference sequence). The CDR3 protein is CASSQEPTGGETQYF. CDR3 DNA sequence: TGTGCCAGCAGCCAAGAACCGACGGGCGGGGAGACCCAGTACTTC.

The chain recombines TRBV11-2 with TRBJ2-3, with 11 bases that match TRBD2. The CDR3 length is 19 residues. CDR1 and CDR2 from the germline V gene are SGHAT and FQNNGV. V lost 5 bases to trimming and J lost 3 bases; unmatched junction nucleotides: 16. CDR3 bases: TGTGCCAGCAGCCATCCACTAGCGGGAGAAGTGTTGGGGACAGATACGCAGTATTTT. This translates into CASSHPLAGEVLGTDTQYF.

The chain has TRBV9 and TRBJ2-2; no clear D. CDR1 SGDLS and CDR2 YYNGEE come from the germline V gene. CDR3 length: 15 amino acids. With 1 base removed from V and 5 bases from J, the gap between germline ends came to 12 bases. This chain's CDR3 is CASSVRAQSTGELFF. CDR3 bases: TGTGCCAGCAGCGTACGGGCCCAGTCTACCGGGGAGCTGTTTTTT.

This chain uses TRBV15 with TRBJ2-2; TRBD2 matches 8 bases. V trimming: 5 bases; J trimming: 6 bases; junction bases outside the gene matches: 8. This CDR3 has 15 residues. Germline CDR1 is LNHNV and CDR2 is YYDKDF (reference sequence). CDR3 sequence: CATSPRAGGPGELFF. The CDR3 region has the DNA TGTGCCACCAGCCCTCGGGCGGGAGGCCCCGGGGAGCTGTTTTTT.

The rearrangement links TRBV12-3 or TRBV12-4 to TRBJ2-5; D is uncertain. The CDR3 contains 13 residues. The V end was cut by 3 bases, the J end by 2 bases, with 7 bases between. The CDR3 DNA is TGTGCCAGCAGTTTCGGCCCTCAAGAGACCCAGTACTTC. Amino acid sequence: CASSFGPQETQYF.